The rows below give T cell receptor beta chains drawn from one sample of a study of T cell responses to AZD1222 COVID-19 vaccine. Assay: immunoSEQ multiplex PCR; the TCRdb copy retains only in-frame clones and omits some. The profile covers 150,000 to 200,000 clones, with approximately 90% appearing a single time and 1.1% to 1.5% taken by the ten largest. The sequenced sample was peripheral blood, obtained on day 0 of AZD1222 vaccination. These receptors came from an adult in good health. Both conserved end residues are part of each CDR3. Fields, in order: clone size, J gene, D gene, V gene, CDR3 DNA, CDR3 protein. D genes are given only for firm matches. For some rows the clone size is stated as once, few or many, or as a class when expanded; others skip it.

.,TRBJ1-2,.,TRBV7-2,TGTGCCAGCAGCCTTTCCTTCTCGGGGGCGAGGAACTATGGCTACACCTTC,CASSLSFSGARNYGYTF
.,TRBJ1-2,TRBD1,TRBV11-1,TGTGCCAGCAGCCGGGACAGGGCTAACTATGGCTACACCTTC,CASSRDRANYGYTF
.,TRBJ2-7,TRBD1,TRBV5-4,TGTGCCAGCAGCTTGGTAGGACAGGGGGACGAGCAGTACTTC,CASSLVGQGDEQYF
.,TRBJ1-1,.,TRBV19,TGTGCCAGTAGTATGTCCTATACTGAAGCTTTCTTT,CASSMSYTEAFF
.,TRBJ2-1,TRBD1,TRBV11-2,TGTGCCAGCAGCTTAGGCCCCTCCGGGACAGGGAACAATGAGCAGTTCTTC,CASSLGPSGTGNNEQFF
.,TRBJ2-1,TRBD2,TRBV5-6,TGTGCCAGCAGCCTACCTAGCGGGGGGGCGGGTAATGAGCAGTTCTTC,CASSLPSGGAGNEQFF
.,TRBJ1-4,.,TRBV6-1,TGTGCCAGCAGTGAAGGAGGGGGGGTCAGGGTTCAGTGGGAAAAACTGTTTTTT,CASSEGGGVRVQWEKLFF
.,TRBJ2-7,.,TRBV2,TGTGCCAGCAGTGACCCGCGGGCGGCTCAATACGAGCAGTACTTC,CASSDPRAAQYEQYF
.,TRBJ2-2,.,TRBV28,TGTGCCAGCACCCCGGACTCCTTCCAGGGGGAGCTGTTTTTT,CASTPDSFQGELFF
.,TRBJ2-1,.,TRBV19,TGTGCCAGCAAGGGGATTGAGCAGTTCTTC,CASKGIEQFF
.,TRBJ1-5,.,TRBV4-1,TGCGCCAGCAGCCAAGGATGGACAAATCAGCCCCAGCATTTT,CASSQGWTNQPQHF
.,TRBJ2-2,.,TRBV6-5,TGTGCCAGCATTAAGAGCACCGGGGAGCTGTTTTTT,CASIKSTGELFF
few,TRBJ2-7,TRBD1,TRBV28,TGTGCCAGTACTGGACAGGGCTACTACGAGCAGTACTTC,CASTGQGYYEQYF
.,TRBJ2-1,.,TRBV6-4,TGTGCCAGCAGTGAGGGCAGGGAATCGGAGCAGTTCTTC,CASSEGRESEQFF
.,TRBJ1-1,.,TRBV12-3/TRBV12-4,TGTGCCAGCAGCTACGAGGGGACTGAAGCTTTCTTT,CASSYEGTEAFF
.,TRBJ1-6,.,TRBV9,TGTGCCAGCAGCGTAGGGGCCACTAATTCACCCCTCCACTTT,CASSVGATNSPLHF
.,TRBJ1-1,.,TRBV6-2/TRBV6-3,TGTGCCAGCAGCAACCTTCCGGGACAATGGAACACTGAAGCTTTCTTT,CASSNLPGQWNTEAFF
.,TRBJ1-1,.,TRBV3-1/TRBV3-2,TGTGCCAGCAGCCAAGAGGGGCACCCTGGGACTGAAGCTTTCTTT,CASSQEGHPGTEAFF
.,TRBJ2-3,TRBD2,TRBV4-2,TGTGCCAGCAGCCGAGCTACTAGCGGGGGAGAAAATACGCAGTATTTT,CASSRATSGGENTQYF
.,TRBJ1-2,.,TRBV30,TGTGCCTGGAGTCCAGGGAACTATGGCTACACCTTC,CAWSPGNYGYTF
.,TRBJ2-6,.,TRBV3-1/TRBV3-2,TGTGCCAGCAGCTCCCCGTGGGGGCCTGGGGCCAACGTCCTGACTTTC,CASSSPWGPGANVLTF
.,TRBJ2-1,TRBD2,TRBV15,TGTGCCACCAGCGGGCCGACTAGCGGGAGGGCCTCCTACAATGAGCAGTTCTTC,CATSGPTSGRASYNEQFF
.,TRBJ2-3,.,TRBV25-1,TGTGCCCCCATAGTGGATACGCAGTATTTT,CAPIVDTQYF
.,TRBJ2-1,TRBD2,TRBV7-9,TGTGCCAGCAGCCTCTGGACTAGCATGAACAGTGAGCAGTTCTTC,CASSLWTSMNSEQFF
.,TRBJ1-1,.,TRBV19,TGTGCCAGTACTGGACAGCTAAGGACTGAAGCTTTCTTT,CASTGQLRTEAFF
.,TRBJ1-1,.,TRBV3-1/TRBV3-2,TGTGCCAGCAGCCAAGTCGAGGGAAACACTGAAGCTTTCTTT,CASSQVEGNTEAFF
once,TRBJ2-3,TRBD1,TRBV6-2/TRBV6-3,TGTGCCAGCAGTCCCGGACAGGGCGGTCCTTTGGATACGCAGTATTTT,CASSPGQGGPLDTQYF
.,TRBJ2-1,TRBD2,TRBV7-2,TGTGCCAGCAGCTCGGGACTAGCGGGAGGGCCGGGGAATGAGCAGTTCTTC,CASSSGLAGGPGNEQFF
.,TRBJ1-1,.,TRBV6-5,TGTGCCAGCAGTTACTCGGATGACCCGGGGACTGAAGCTTTCTTT,CASSYSDDPGTEAFF
.,TRBJ1-6,TRBD1,TRBV2,TGTGCCAGCAGGCGGGACAGTCGTTCACCCCTCCACTTT,CASRRDSRSPLHF
.,TRBJ2-5,.,TRBV28,TGTGCCAGCAGTTTAACAGCAAAAGAGACCCAGTACTTC,CASSLTAKETQYF
.,TRBJ2-4,.,TRBV11-2,TGTGCCAGCAGCTTAAAAGTAACTGGGTCGGGCAGAGTAAACATTCAGTACTTC,CASSLKVTGSGRVNIQYF
.,TRBJ1-3,TRBD1,TRBV27,TGTGCCAGCCCGGAAACCGGGACAGGGAAGGGGGCCTCTGGAAACACCATATATTTT,CASPETGTGKGASGNTIYF
.,TRBJ1-3,.,TRBV6-1,TGTGCCAGCAGTGAAGAGAAGCTCCACTCTGGAAACACCATATATTTT,CASSEEKLHSGNTIYF
.,TRBJ2-1,.,TRBV29-1,TGCAGCGCGTACCAGGCGGGTGAGCAGTTCTTC,CSAYQAGEQFF